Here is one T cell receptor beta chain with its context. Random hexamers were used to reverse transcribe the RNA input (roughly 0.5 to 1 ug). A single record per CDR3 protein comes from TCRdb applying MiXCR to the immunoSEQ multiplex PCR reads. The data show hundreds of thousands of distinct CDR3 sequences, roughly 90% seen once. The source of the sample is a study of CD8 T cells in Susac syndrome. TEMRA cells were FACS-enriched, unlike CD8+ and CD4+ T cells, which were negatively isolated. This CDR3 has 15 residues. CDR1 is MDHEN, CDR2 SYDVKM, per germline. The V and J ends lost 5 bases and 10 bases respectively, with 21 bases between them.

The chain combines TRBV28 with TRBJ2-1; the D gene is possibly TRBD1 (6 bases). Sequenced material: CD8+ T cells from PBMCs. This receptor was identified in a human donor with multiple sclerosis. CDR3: CASSQKPDRIGEQFF. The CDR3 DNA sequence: TGTGCCAGCAGTCAGAAACCGGACAGAATAGGAGAGCAGTTCTTC.